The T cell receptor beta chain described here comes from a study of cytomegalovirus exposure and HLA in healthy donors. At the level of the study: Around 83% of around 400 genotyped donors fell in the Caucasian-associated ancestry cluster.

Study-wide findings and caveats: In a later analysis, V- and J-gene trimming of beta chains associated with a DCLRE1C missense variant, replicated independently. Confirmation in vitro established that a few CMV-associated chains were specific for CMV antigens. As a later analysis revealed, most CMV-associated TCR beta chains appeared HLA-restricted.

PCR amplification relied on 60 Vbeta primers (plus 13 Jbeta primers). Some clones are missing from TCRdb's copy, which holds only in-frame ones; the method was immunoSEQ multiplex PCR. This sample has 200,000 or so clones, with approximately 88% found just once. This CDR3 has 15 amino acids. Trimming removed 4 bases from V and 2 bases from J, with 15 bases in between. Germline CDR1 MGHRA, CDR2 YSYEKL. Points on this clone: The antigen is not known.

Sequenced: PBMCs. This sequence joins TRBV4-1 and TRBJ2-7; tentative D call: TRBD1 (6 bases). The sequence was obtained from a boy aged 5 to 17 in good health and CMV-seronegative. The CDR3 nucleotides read TGCGCCAGCAGCCTCCTCGACAGGCCCGCCTACGAGCAGTACTTC. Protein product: CASSLLDRPAYEQYF.